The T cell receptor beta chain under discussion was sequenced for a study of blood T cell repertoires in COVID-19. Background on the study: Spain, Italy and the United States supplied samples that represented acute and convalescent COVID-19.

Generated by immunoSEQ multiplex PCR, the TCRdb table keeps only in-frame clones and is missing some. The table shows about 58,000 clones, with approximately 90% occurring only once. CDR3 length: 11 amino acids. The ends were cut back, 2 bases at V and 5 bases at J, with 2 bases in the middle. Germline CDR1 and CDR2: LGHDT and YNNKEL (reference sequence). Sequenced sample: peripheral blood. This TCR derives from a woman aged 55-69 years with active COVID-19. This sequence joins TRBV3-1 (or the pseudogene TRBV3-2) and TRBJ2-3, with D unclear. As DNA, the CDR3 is TGTGCCAGCAGCCAACTAGATACGCAGTATTTT. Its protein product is CASSQLDTQYF.